Shown below are 17 T cell receptor beta chains from a single sample sequenced in a study of Ad26.COV2.S vaccination and SARS-CoV-2 variants. As to treatment: about 20 received Ad26.COV2.S at low or high dose, single or two shots; about 5 received placebo; per-sample allocation not given. The samples date from day 63 after the first vaccine or placebo injection. TCRdb's copy holds only in-frame clones and misses some; the assay was immunoSEQ multiplex PCR. Altogether approximately 340,000 clones are present, roughly 81% being singletons, with the ten largest covering around 3.3%. This specimen consisted of peripheral blood, obtained in a trial of Ad26.COV2.S vaccine versus placebo. The receptors were gathered from a person between 18 and 59 years old who received the Ad26.COV2.S COVID-19 vaccine or a placebo.

The chain carries TRBV6-5 and TRBJ2-1, with D maybe TRBD2 (5 bases). Germline values: CDR1 MNHEY, CDR2 SVGAGI. The CDR3 loop spans 15 amino acids. V was clipped by 2 bases and J by 7 bases, with 15 bases between them. CDR3 sequence (DNA): TGTGCCAGCAGTTACCCCCGAGGACTCGTAAATGAGCAGTTCTTC. Its protein is CASSYPRGLVNEQFF.

The rearrangement uses TRBV4-3 and TRBJ2-3; 8 positions agree with TRBD1. V lost 2 bases, J lost 1 base, and 2 bases stayed unmatched. Germline CDR1 and CDR2: LGHNA and YSLEER. The CDR3 has 15 residues. The CDR3 sequence: CASSQNRGGTDTQYF. DNA for the CDR3: TGCGCCAGCAGCCAAAACAGGGGGGGCACAGATACGCAGTATTTT.

This clone was observed once. CDR3 nucleotide sequence: TGCGCCAGCACAAATACAGGGAAGGGATACAATGAGCAGTTCTTC. It specifies CASTNTGKGYNEQFF. This chain uses TRBV5-1 with TRBJ2-1, with D tentatively TRBD1 (6 bases). CDR1 SGHRS and CDR2 YFSETQ come from the germline V gene. V dropped 6 bases and J dropped 4 bases, with 17 bases sitting between them. CDR3 size: 15 residues.

V and J are TRBV4-3 and TRBJ2-7, with D perhaps TRBD1 or TRBD2 (5 bases each). In germline, CDR1 is LGHNA, CDR2 YSLEER. V lost 1 base and J lost 7, with 17 bases in between. The CDR3 covers 15 residues. CDR3 amino acids: CASSQGDGFSGEQYF. DNA for the CDR3: TGCGCCAGCAGCCAAGGGGACGGGTTCTCTGGGGAGCAGTACTTC.

This clone was recorded once. The chain has TRBV30 and TRBJ2-3; a possible D gene is TRBD1 (5 bases). Trimming took off 2 bases at V and 3 bases at J, with 9 bases between the two ends. Germline CDR1 GTSNPN, CDR2 SVGIG (reference sequence). The CDR3 has 13 amino acids. DNA for the CDR3: TGTGCCTGGAGTTTTGCAGGGACAGATACGCAGTATTTT. Its protein product is CAWSFAGTDTQYF.

The rearrangement links TRBV4-3 to TRBJ2-5, with D perhaps matching TRBD1 (6 bases). CDR1 LGHNA and CDR2 YSLEER come from the germline V gene. This CDR3 has 15 residues. V was cut by 1 base and J by 4 bases, with 13 bases left in between. This CDR3 is CASSQGNRDVETQYF. The CDR3 DNA sequence: TGCGCCAGCAGCCAAGGAAACAGGGATGTAGAGACCCAGTACTTC.

CDR3 in DNA: TGTGCCAGTAGTTTAGGACAGGTCATGAACACTGAAGCTTTCTTT. Translation gives CASSLGQVMNTEAFF. The genes are TRBV19 and TRBJ1-1; the match to TRBD1 covers 7 bases. The length of the CDR3 is 15 residues. J was trimmed by 0 bases and V by 5 bases; bases with no gene match: 6. Germline V gene data show CDR1 as LNHDA and CDR2 as SQIVND (reference sequence).

The chain uses TRBV7-2 and TRBJ2-4, with D possibly TRBD1 on 6 matching bases. The V end lost 1 base, the J end lost 9 bases, and 16 bases lay between the germline ends. Germline loops: CDR1 SGHTA, CDR2 FQGNSA. This CDR3 comprises 15 residues. CDR3 sequence: CASSLGIPGQIIQYF. The CDR3, as DNA: TGTGCCAGCAGCTTAGGGATCCCTGGACAGATCATTCAGTACTTC.

A single count supports this clone. Other DNA sequences within the sample encode an identical CDR3. The chain's CDR3 is CASSVGQTYEQYF. CDR3 nucleotides: TGTGCCAGCAGCGTCGGGCAGACCTACGAGCAGTACTTC. This chain joins TRBV9 and TRBJ2-7; no clear D gene. This CDR3 comprises 13 residues. Germline lookup yields CDR1 SGDLS and CDR2 YYNGEE. V shed 2 bases and J shed 2 bases, with 8 bases lying between them.

V and J are TRBV11-2 and TRBJ2-1; 13 bases align to TRBD2. The CDR3 has 18 amino acids. CDR1 is SGHAT and CDR2 is FQNNGV in the germline V gene. V was clipped by 4 bases and J by 0 bases; unmatched bases: 6. Here the CDR3 DNA reads TGTGCCAGCAGCTATCCGGGACTAGCGGGGCCCTCCTACAATGAGCAGTTCTTC. It specifies CASSYPGLAGPSYNEQFF.

The V gene is TRBV20-1, the J gene TRBJ1-2; D is undetermined. With 3 bases removed from V and 3 bases from J, the gap between germline ends came to 8 bases. The CDR3 contains 12 residues. Per germline, CDR1 DFQATT and CDR2 SNEGSKA (reference sequence). As DNA, the CDR3 is TGCAGTGCTAGTGGAGATCACTATGGCTACACCTTC. Its translation is CSASGDHYGYTF.

The rearrangement joins TRBV4-1 to TRBJ2-1; D may correspond to TRBD1 or TRBD2 (5 bases each). Germline CDR1 MGHRA, CDR2 YSYEKL. CDR3 size: 13 residues. Trimming pared 0 bases from V and 7 bases from J, leaving 7 bases between. CDR3 nucleotide sequence: TGCGCCAGCAGCCAAGAGTGGGGGAATGAGCAGTTCTTC. Translating it yields CASSQEWGNEQFF.

The rearrangement joins TRBV4-1 to TRBJ2-2; D may be TRBD2 (5 bases). The CDR3 is made up of 16 amino acids. CDR1 and CDR2 (germline): MGHRA, YSYEKL. With 1 base removed from V and 4 bases from J, the gap between germline ends came to 13 bases. The DNA for the CDR3 is TGCGCCAGCAGCCAAGTTACGGGGTGGCGCACCGGGGAGCTGTTTTTT. This encodes CASSQVTGWRTGELFF.

The rearrangement links TRBV4-3 to TRBJ2-7; D uncertain. The CDR3 spans 15 residues. Germline CDR1 reads LGHNA; CDR2 reads YSLEER. Trimming removed 0 bases from V and 0 bases from J, with 9 bases in between. The CDR3 loop is CASSQERQISYEQYF. The CDR3 region has the DNA TGCGCCAGCAGCCAAGAACGCCAGATCTCCTACGAGCAGTACTTC.

This clone occurred a few times. The V and J genes are TRBV6-5 and TRBJ1-4; D not certain. The CDR3 has 13 residues. V shed 6 bases and J shed 13 bases, with 18 bases lying between them. Germline V CDR1 and CDR2: MNHEY, SVGAGI. As DNA, the CDR3 is TGTGCCAGCAGAGCTTCAGTAGCCACAATACTGTTTTTT. It encodes CASRASVATILFF.

This clone was recorded a few times. The chain combines TRBV7-2 with TRBJ2-7, with 8 bases identical to TRBD2. J was trimmed by 1 base and V by 2 bases; bases with no gene match: 4. The CDR3 has 15 residues. CDR1 and CDR2 from the germline V gene are SGHTA and FQGNSA. Written as DNA, the CDR3 is TGTGCCAGCAGCTTAAGCGGGAGTAGTTCCTACGAGCAGTACTTC. As protein: CASSLSGSSSYEQYF.

The genes are TRBV27 and TRBJ2-7, with 10 bases that match TRBD1. The CDR3 consists of 16 residues. Germline values: CDR1 MNHEY, CDR2 SMNVEV (reference sequence). The trim removed 6 bases at V and 3 bases at J, leaving 11 bases unmatched. The CDR3 spells CASSPGTGERHYEQYF. The CDR3 region has the DNA TGTGCCAGCAGCCCCGGGACAGGGGAACGCCACTACGAGCAGTACTTC.